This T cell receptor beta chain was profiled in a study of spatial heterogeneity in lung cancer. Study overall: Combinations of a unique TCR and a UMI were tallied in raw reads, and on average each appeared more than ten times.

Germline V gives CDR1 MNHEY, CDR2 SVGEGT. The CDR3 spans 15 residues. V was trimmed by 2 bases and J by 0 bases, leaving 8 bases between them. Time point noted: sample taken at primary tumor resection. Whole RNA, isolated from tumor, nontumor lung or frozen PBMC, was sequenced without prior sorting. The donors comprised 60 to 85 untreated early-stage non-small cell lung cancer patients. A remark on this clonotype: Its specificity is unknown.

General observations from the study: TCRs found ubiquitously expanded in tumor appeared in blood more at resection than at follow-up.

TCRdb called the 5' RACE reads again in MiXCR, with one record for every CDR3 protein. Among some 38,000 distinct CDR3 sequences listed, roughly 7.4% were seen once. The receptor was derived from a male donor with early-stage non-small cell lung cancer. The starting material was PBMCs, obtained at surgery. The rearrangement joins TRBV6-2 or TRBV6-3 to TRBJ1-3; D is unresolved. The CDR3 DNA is TGTGCCAGCAGTTACGATGGGAGCTCTGGAAACACCATATATTTT. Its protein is CASSYDGSSGNTIYF.